The 5 T cell receptor beta chains below come from one sample, sequenced in a study of T-cell reconstitution after alpha-beta-depleted transplantation in children. TCRbeta library construction was performed incorporating unique molecular identifiers. MiXCR, applied by TCRdb to the PCR reads, yields one record per CDR3 protein. The data contain 350,000 to 500,000 distinct CDR3 sequences, 43% of them singletons. This material consisted of PBMCs, taken before TCRalphabeta/CD19-depleted stem cell transplant. The receptors shown here come from a girl aged 2 to 10 with aplastic anemia, due to receive a stem cell transplant.

This clonotype showed up just a few times. This CDR3 reads CASSLAHLAAATDTQYF. As DNA, the CDR3 is TGCGCCAGCAGCTTGGCCCACCTAGCGGCGGCGACAGATACGCAGTATTTT. The chain has TRBV5-1 and TRBJ2-3; 7 bases align to TRBD2. V shed 0 bases, J shed 3 bases, and the junction held 10 bases outside the gene matches. The CDR3 runs 17 residues. Germline CDR1 reads SGHRS; CDR2 reads YFSETQ.

V is TRBV6-2 or TRBV6-3 and J is TRBJ2-1; 9 bases align to TRBD1. Germline V gene sequence: CDR1 MNHEY, CDR2 SVGEGT. The CDR3 covers 19 residues. V shed 5 bases and J 0 bases; nucleotides not matched to a gene: 14. CDR3 DNA sequence: TGTGCCAGCAGTCCCTCCCGGGACAGGGTCCCCAGCTCCTACAATGAGCAGTTCTTC. Its translation is CASSPSRDRVPSSYNEQFF.

V usage is TRBV18 and J usage is TRBJ2-3, with a weak D call TRBD1 (6 bases). Germline CDR1 and CDR2: KGHSH and LQKENI. The V end was cut by 4 bases, the J end by 1 base, with 9 bases between. CDR3 length: 14 amino acids. CDR3 sequence reads: CASSQGVGTDTQYF. CDR3 DNA sequence: TGTGCCAGCTCACAGGGGGTTGGCACAGATACGCAGTATTTT.

This chain uses TRBV15 with TRBJ1-5, with 10 bases identical to TRBD1. Germline V gives CDR1 LNHNV, CDR2 YYDKDF (reference sequence). The junction had 10 bases not matched to a gene; V was cut back by 3 bases and J by 2 bases. The CDR3 has 18 residues. In nucleotides, the CDR3 is TGTGCCACCAGCAGTGGGTCCTTCGGGACAGGGGGCAATCAGCCCCAGCATTTT. Translating it yields CATSSGSFGTGGNQPQHF.

This chain links TRBV5-1 with TRBJ1-2, with D uncertain. CDR1 is SGHRS and CDR2 is YFSETQ in the germline V gene. The CDR3 extends over 13 amino acids. The V end was cut by 0 bases, the J end by 8 bases, with 11 bases between. CDR3 DNA sequence: TGCGCCAGCAGCTTGGAGCCAGTCAACGGCTACACCTTC. It encodes CASSLEPVNGYTF.